These T cell receptor beta chains were read from a single sample in a study of blood T cell repertoires in COVID-19. Using immunoSEQ multiplex PCR, the repertoire was profiled, and TCRdb retains in-frame clones only, with some absent. The data show fewer than 350,000 clones, with around 90% seen just once and about 1.7% held by the top ten. Sequenced material: PBMCs or T cells enriched from blood (not recorded which). Receptors originate from a young woman with acute COVID-19. The CDR3 runs from the conserved cysteine through the conserved F or W. D genes are given only for firm matches. Size is stated for part of the rows, as once, few or many counts, or as a class when the clone is expanded.

j_gene,v_gene,d_gene,abundance,CDR3aa,CDR3nt
TRBJ1-2,TRBV11-2,.,.,CASSPTAITPSGYGYTF,TGTGCCAGCAGCCCGACAGCGATTACCCCCTCGGGTTATGGCTACACCTTC
TRBJ2-6,TRBV5-1,TRBD1,once,CASSTLGYDRAHSGANVLTF,TGCGCCAGCAGCACCCTAGGCTACGACAGGGCACACTCTGGGGCCAACGTCCTGACTTTC
TRBJ2-1,TRBV5-1,TRBD2,.,CASSSGGRLADDEQFF,TGCGCCAGCAGCTCTGGAGGGCGTCTAGCGGACGATGAGCAGTTCTTC
TRBJ1-4,TRBV6-5,.,.,CASRQTGSTNEKLFF,TGTGCCAGCAGGCAGACCGGGAGTACTAATGAAAAACTGTTTTTT
TRBJ2-7,TRBV7-8,.,once,CASSPRAYEQYF,TGTGCCAGCAGCCCCCGGGCCTACGAGCAGTACTTC
TRBJ2-1,TRBV21-1,.,.,CASSKPRVAGAGNEQFF,TGTGCCAGCAGCAAACCCAGAGTAGCCGGAGCGGGCAATGAGCAGTTCTTC
TRBJ2-7,TRBV27,.,.,CASVGGAEQYF,TGTGCCAGCGTTGGCGGGGCCGAGCAGTACTTC
TRBJ2-3,TRBV5-4,TRBD1,.,CASRPDRGIGTDTQYF,TGTGCCAGCAGGCCCGACAGGGGAATCGGCACAGATACGCAGTATTTT
TRBJ2-7,TRBV21-1,.,.,CASSRERTGETYEQYF,TGTGCCAGCAGCAGAGAGAGGACAGGGGAAACCTACGAGCAGTACTTC
TRBJ1-5,TRBV19,TRBD1,.,CASSIGQGRNQPQHF,TGTGCCAGTAGTATCGGACAGGGGAGGAATCAGCCCCAGCATTTT